The text below deals with one T cell receptor beta chain. The antigen is not known. Scientists made TCR beta libraries using quantitative 5'-RACE with molecular barcodes. Via MiXCR, TCRdb re-called the 5' RACE reads, giving one row per CDR3 protein. The repertoire holds about 840,000 distinct CDR3 sequences, with about 11% as singletons. The sample belongs to a study of CD8 T cells in ankylosing spondylitis. The study, taken as a whole, reports: Reportedly, disease-linked clones are significantly enriched in ankylosing spondylitis patients' matched synovial fluid. What appeared characteristic of ankylosing spondylitis blood was a TCR beta motif of seven to nine highly homologous variants. Certain motif variants had earlier been reported in reactive arthritis synovial fluid and blood.

J gave up 5 bases and V 6 bases, and 10 bases lay outside the gene matches. This CDR3 comprises 14 residues. Germline CDR1 reads MDHEN; CDR2 reads SYDVKM. This TCR was sampled from a male donor with ankylosing spondylitis. The V and J genes are TRBV28 and TRBJ2-7, with TRBD1 matching 7 bases. The sample was blood, either unsorted or a sorted T cell fraction (not recorded which). CDR3 protein: CASSGYRGRHEQYF. The CDR3 DNA follows: TGTGCCAGCAGCGGTTACAGGGGTCGCCACGAGCAGTACTTC. Full variable domain (outside the CDR3, taken from reference TRBV28 and TRBJ2-7): DVKVTQSSRYLVKRTGEKVFLECVQDMDHENMFWYRQDPGLGLRLIYFSYDVKMKEKGDIPEGYSVSREKKERFSLILESASTNQTSMYLCASSGYRGRHEQYFGPGTRLTVT.